Presented here are 26 T cell receptor beta chains from one specimen sequenced in a study of T-cell memory formation after mild COVID-19. TCRdb itself ran the 5' RACE reads through MiXCR, one entry per CDR3 protein. The sample lists roughly 180,000 distinct CDR3 sequences, around 10% occurring once. The source material was PBMCs or a T cell subset sorted from them (not recorded which). The receptors shown here come from a man younger than 30 who had mild COVID-19 (a few samples of this study predate the infection). Cell type and time point are not known.

This clonotype was detected ten times or more. The chain combines TRBV12-3 or TRBV12-4 with TRBJ2-4, with D unresolved. V was trimmed by 2 bases and J by 0 bases, leaving 11 bases between them. The CDR3 extends over 16 amino acids. The CDR3 nucleotides read TGTGCCAGCAGTTTAATGAGAAGCCTAGCCAAAAACATTCAGTACTTC. Encoded protein: CASSLMRSLAKNIQYF.

The chain recombines TRBV5-4 with TRBJ1-1; D ambiguous. This CDR3 comprises 14 residues. Germline V gene data show CDR1 as SGHNT and CDR2 as YYREEE (reference sequence). Trimming left V 2 bases short and J 0 bases short, with 8 bases between. The CDR3 region has the DNA TGTGCCAGCAGCTTTACGGATTTGAACACTGAAGCTTTCTTT. This gives the protein CASSFTDLNTEAFF.

Of note for this clonotype: Germline and junction disagree at one end, which may indicate a read error. The chain carries TRBV28 and TRBJ1-2; perhaps TRBD1 as D (6 bases). Germline V lookup: CDR1 MDHEN, CDR2 SYDVKM. The CDR3 runs to 15 residues. Here the CDR3 DNA reads TGTGCCAGCAGTTTACAGGGGCGGTCCTTCGATGGCTACTCCTTC. It translates to CASSLQGRSFDGYSF.

The rearrangement uses TRBV2 and TRBJ2-1; 9 bases match TRBD1. Per the germline V gene, CDR1 is SNHLY and CDR2 is FYNNEI. The CDR3 runs 16 residues. Trimming at V came to 0 bases and at J to 5 bases, leaving 5 bases not matched to a gene. CDR3 in amino acids: CASSEARDRVNNEQFF. DNA of the CDR3: TGTGCCAGCAGTGAAGCTAGGGACAGGGTTAACAATGAGCAGTTCTTC.

The rearrangement joins TRBV10-3 to TRBJ1-3, with TRBD1 matching 8 bases. This CDR3 comprises 17 residues. Germline V gene lookup returns CDR1 ENHRY and CDR2 SYGVKD. The J segment lost 0 bases and the V segment lost 1 base, leaving 5 bases of the junction unmatched. CDR3 bases: TGTGCCATCAGTGAGTGGACAGGGACCTACTCTGGAAACACCATATATTTT. This sequence encodes CAISEWTGTYSGNTIYF.

CDR3 in amino acids: CASSPDGKYGYTF. DNA for the CDR3: TGTGCCAGCTCACCAGATGGAAAGTATGGCTACACCTTC. The rearrangement joins TRBV18 to TRBJ1-2; no firm D call. CDR3 size: 13 residues. Trimming shortened V by 2 bases and J by 5 bases, and 9 bases separated the two germline ends. CDR1 is KGHSH and CDR2 is LQKENI in the germline V gene.

This clonotype occurred a few times. The J gene is TRBJ2-7, the V gene TRBV20-1; the D gene is possibly TRBD1 (6 bases). This CDR3 is built from 11 residues. Germline-derived CDR1 and CDR2 are DFQATT and SNEGSKA (reference sequence). Trimming pared 6 bases from V and 4 bases from J, leaving 10 bases between. CDR3 nucleotides: TGCAGTGCCTGGACAGCATACGAGCAGTACTTC. Translated: CSAWTAYEQYF.

The rearrangement uses TRBV20-1 and TRBJ2-3, with a tentative D call TRBD1 (5 bases). There are 14 residues in the CDR3. V was pared by 3 bases and J by 3 bases, with 13 bases between. Germline CDR1 DFQATT, CDR2 SNEGSKA (reference sequence). Here the CDR3 reads CSASPAGFTDTQYF. Written as DNA, the CDR3 is TGCAGTGCTAGTCCCGCAGGGTTTACAGATACGCAGTATTTT.

The rearrangement joins TRBV5-1 to TRBJ2-7; unclear D gene. Germline V gives CDR1 SGHRS, CDR2 YFSETQ. V was clipped by 0 bases and J by 6 bases, with 16 bases between them. The CDR3 covers 15 residues. As DNA, the CDR3 is TGCGCCAGCAGCTTGGAGGCAGGCCCCAGCTCCGAGCAGTACTTC. It encodes CASSLEAGPSSEQYF.

CDR3 DNA sequence: TGTGCCAGCAGCCAACTGACAGGTTTTGAAGCTTTCTTT. Its translation: CASSQLTGFEAFF. The V and J genes are TRBV12-3 or TRBV12-4 and TRBJ1-1, with a weak D call TRBD1 (6 bases). This CDR3 contains 13 residues. Deletions cut 6 bases from V and 7 bases from J, with 15 bases between.

The chain combines TRBV7-3 with TRBJ2-7; TRBD1 might be the D (6 bases). CDR1 and CDR2 from the germline V gene are SGHTA and FQGTGA. Trimming stripped 6 bases from V and 7 bases from J, with 22 bases between. The CDR3 extends over 15 amino acids. In nucleotides, the CDR3 is TGTGCCAGCAGTTTGTTTGGGGGCCTTTCCGAGGAGCAGTACTTC. Translating it yields CASSLFGGLSEEQYF.

This clonotype was found a few times. The chain joins TRBV5-1 to TRBJ2-1; D is tentatively TRBD1 or TRBD2 (5 bases each). Germline V gene lookup returns CDR1 SGHRS and CDR2 YFSETQ. The CDR3 runs to 14 residues. V was clipped by 6 bases and J by 3 bases, with 13 bases between them. The CDR3 nucleotides are TGCGCCAGCAAGGGGCTAGCAGACTACAATGAGCAGTTCTTC. As protein: CASKGLADYNEQFF.

This clonotype was recorded a few times. The CDR3 nucleotides read TGTGCCAGCAGCCAACAGGGTCCTCCATCCACAGATACGCAGTATTTT. It translates to CASSQQGPPSTDTQYF. The chain is built from TRBV7-3 and TRBJ2-3; a weak D match, TRBD1 (6 bases). V gave up 5 bases and J gave up 2 bases, with 17 bases separating them. Germline CDR1 SGHTA, CDR2 FQGTGA. The length of the CDR3 is 16 residues. The entire variable domain, with the rest obtained from reference TRBV7-3 and TRBJ2-3, is as follows: GAGVSQTPSNKVTEKGKYVELRCDPISGHTALYWYRQSLGQGPEFLIYFQGTGAADDSGLPNDRFFAVRPEGSVSTLKIQRTERGDSAVYLCASSQQGPPSTDTQYFGPGTRLTVL.

This clonotype appeared a few times. The rearrangement uses TRBV6-2 or TRBV6-3 and TRBJ1-5; unclear D gene. Germline CDR1 reads MNHEY; CDR2 reads SVGEGT. CDR3 length: 13 residues. Trimming shortened V by 6 bases and J by 3 bases, and 9 bases separated the two germline ends. Here the CDR3 reads CASRTPPNQPQHF. CDR3 bases: TGTGCCAGCAGGACTCCTCCCAATCAGCCCCAGCATTTT.

The rearrangement uses TRBV6-1 and TRBJ2-5; D not resolved. This CDR3 contains 15 residues. Trimming left V 6 bases short and J 2 bases short, with 16 bases between. CDR1 MNHNS and CDR2 SASEGT come from the germline V gene. The CDR3: CASRPFEAAQETQYF. The CDR3 nucleotides read TGTGCCAGCAGGCCTTTCGAGGCAGCTCAAGAGACCCAGTACTTC.

V is TRBV5-6 and J is TRBJ2-3; D gene uncertain. The CDR3 totals 17 residues. CDR1 SGHDT and CDR2 YYEEEE come from the germline V gene. V shed 0 bases and J shed 6 bases, with 20 bases lying between them. The CDR3 reads CASSLVDKGLVADTQYF. The CDR3 DNA sequence: TGTGCCAGCAGCTTGGTCGACAAGGGTTTGGTTGCGGATACGCAGTATTTT.

This clonotype was counted between two and nine times. V is TRBV12-3 or TRBV12-4 and J is TRBJ1-1; D may be TRBD1 (5 bases). V gave up 3 bases and J gave up 2 bases, with 10 bases separating them. The CDR3 spans 14 residues. The CDR3 DNA is TGTGCCAGCAGTTTGGGGAGGGGAAACACTGAAGCTTTCTTT. It is translated as CASSLGRGNTEAFF.

This clonotype was observed a handful of times. This chain connects TRBV11-2 to TRBJ2-7, with TRBD2 matching over 14 bases. The germline V gene encodes CDR1 SGHAT and CDR2 FQNNGV. The V and J ends lost 4 bases and 12 bases, in that order; junction bases with no gene match: 5. The CDR3 is 13 residues long. CDR3 bases: TGTGCCAGCAGCTCGACTAGCGGGGGGGAGGTGTACGTC. Residues: CASSSTSGGEVYV.

This clonotype was seen ten or more times. This chain connects TRBV7-2 to TRBJ2-5; D tentatively fits TRBD1 or TRBD2 (7 bases each). CDR1 is SGHTA and CDR2 is FQGNSA in the germline V gene. This CDR3 has 14 residues. Trimming removed 4 bases at V and 5 bases at J, with 14 bases between. The CDR3 DNA is TGTGCCAGCAGCTCCCAGGGGGGGTGGGAGACCCAGTACTTC. This encodes CASSSQGGWETQYF.

This clonotype was found a few times. Here the CDR3 DNA reads TGTGCCAGCAGCCTATCTGGACAGCGTCGGTTCGTAGACACTGAAGCTTTCTTT. Translation gives CASSLSGQRRFVDTEAFF. This chain joins TRBV11-2 and TRBJ1-1; tentative D call: TRBD1 (6 bases). Germline CDR1 and CDR2: SGHAT and FQNNGV. The CDR3 covers 18 residues. Trimming took 5 bases from V and 3 from J, leaving 25 bases between them.

This clonotype has more than one count but fewer than ten. V is TRBV7-3 and J is TRBJ1-1; no reliable D call. The CDR3 has 12 residues. Trimming took 4 bases from V and 9 from J, leaving 12 bases between them. CDR1 and CDR2 from the germline V gene are SGHTA and FQGTGA. The CDR3 spells CASSSPGSQAFF. Here the CDR3 DNA reads TGTGCCAGCAGCTCCCCCGGCTCCCAAGCTTTCTTT.

CDR3: CASSDAQYTEAFF. CDR3 bases: TGTGCCAGCAGCGACGCACAGTACACTGAAGCTTTCTTT. J is TRBJ1-1 and V is TRBV7-2; D unclear. Germline values: CDR1 SGHTA, CDR2 FQGNSA. V was clipped by 5 bases and J by 3 bases, with 10 bases between them. The CDR3 totals 13 residues.

The chain carries TRBV5-1 and TRBJ1-1; D not resolved. Germline lookup yields CDR1 SGHRS and CDR2 YFSETQ. Trimming stripped 5 bases from V and 1 base from J, with 12 bases between. This CDR3 has 14 residues. CDR3 sequence: CASRIGSTNTEAFF. The CDR3, as DNA: TGCGCCAGCAGGATAGGGTCGACGAACACTGAAGCTTTCTTT.

Concerning this clonotype itself: An end of the junction does not agree with germline; a read error may underlie this. The V gene is TRBV14, the J gene TRBJ2-5, with D maybe TRBD2 (6 bases). In germline, CDR1 is SGHDN, CDR2 FVKESK. This CDR3 comprises 15 residues. CDR3: CAGSQGLTRWETQYF. The CDR3 DNA reads as TGTGCCGGCAGCCAGGGACTGACGCGTTGGGAGACCCAGTACTTC.

This chain uses TRBV7-9 with TRBJ2-3; D might be TRBD1 (6 bases). The germline gives CDR1 SEHNR, CDR2 FQNEAQ (reference sequence). The CDR3 is made up of 14 amino acids. V shed 5 bases and J shed 0 bases, with 9 bases lying between them. CDR3 sequence reads: CASSEQGSTDTQYF. CDR3 DNA sequence: TGTGCCAGCAGCGAACAGGGTAGCACAGATACGCAGTATTTT.

The table lists this clonotype with a few counts. The chain links TRBV7-8 to TRBJ2-6, with D unclear. From germline, CDR1 is SGHVS and CDR2 FQNEAQ. Trimming took off 5 bases at V and 0 bases at J, with 8 bases between the two ends. There are 15 residues in the CDR3. The CDR3 protein is CASSQRSSGANVLTF. In DNA, the CDR3 is TGTGCCAGCAGCCAACGTAGCTCTGGGGCCAACGTCCTGACTTTC. Supplemented by reference TRBV7-8 and TRBJ2-6, the full variable domain reads GAGVSQSPRYKVAKRGQDVALRCDPISGHVSLFWYQQALGQGPEFLTYFQNEAQLDKSGLPSDRFFAERPEGSVSTLKIQRTQQEDSAVYLCASSQRSSGANVLTFGAGSRLTVL.